A selection of T cell receptor beta chains follows, all from one sample in a study of shared clonotypes between healthy human individuals. Some clones are missing from TCRdb's copy, which holds only in-frame ones; the method was immunoSEQ multiplex PCR. The sample contains 2 million to 2.5 million clones, over 85% of which appear only once. Sequenced: naive CD4+ T cells sorted from blood. Receptors were obtained from a man aged 18-30 years in good health. Both conserved end residues are part of each CDR3. Each record gives: V gene, J gene, CDR3 protein.

v_call: TRBV7-3
j_call: TRBJ1-1
cdr3_aa: CASSLSTVALNTEAFF

v_call: TRBV10-3
j_call: TRBJ2-5
cdr3_aa: CAISEGTGKWTQYF

v_call: TRBV19
j_call: TRBJ1-5
cdr3_aa: CATRPRGEGDNQPQHF

v_call: TRBV6-5
j_call: TRBJ2-1
cdr3_aa: CASGGDGTYNEQFF

v_call: TRBV28
j_call: TRBJ1-6
cdr3_aa: CASSLGSPLHF

v_call: TRBV5-1
j_call: TRBJ2-7
cdr3_aa: CASSLRQGSYEQYF

v_call: TRBV30
j_call: TRBJ2-5
cdr3_aa: CAWSVARTRRQETQYF

v_call: TRBV12-2
j_call: TRBJ2-3
cdr3_aa: CASRFQSDTQYF

v_call: TRBV5-1
j_call: TRBJ2-3
cdr3_aa: CASSSLQGPQDTQYF

v_call: TRBV7-9
j_call: TRBJ2-2
cdr3_aa: CASSLSSGGNTGELFF

v_call: TRBV2
j_call: TRBJ1-6
cdr3_aa: CASGSGGYSPLHF

v_call: TRBV11-2
j_call: TRBJ1-2
cdr3_aa: CASSSDRAAYGYTF

v_call: TRBV5-1
j_call: TRBJ1-3
cdr3_aa: CASSFGPAGNTIYF

v_call: TRBV30
j_call: TRBJ2-1
cdr3_aa: CAWSLGQGNLDEQFF

v_call: TRBV30
j_call: TRBJ1-5
cdr3_aa: CAWSQWDQPQHF

v_call: TRBV19
j_call: TRBJ2-3
cdr3_aa: CASKKIDTDTQYF

v_call: TRBV30
j_call: TRBJ2-7
cdr3_aa: CAWRTGGRYEQYF

v_call: TRBV2
j_call: TRBJ2-5
cdr3_aa: CASSPSGGLAETQYF

v_call: TRBV14
j_call: TRBJ1-4
cdr3_aa: CASSQVWGGDEKLFF

v_call: TRBV29-1
j_call: TRBJ1-1
cdr3_aa: CSVDRGQTEAFF

v_call: TRBV5-6
j_call: TRBJ1-5
cdr3_aa: CASSFRDRGSAQHF

v_call: TRBV5-5
j_call: TRBJ2-1
cdr3_aa: CASSLAGDKYEQFF

v_call: TRBV28
j_call: TRBJ1-2
cdr3_aa: CASRSPHSGTYGYTF

v_call: TRBV6-5
j_call: TRBJ1-5
cdr3_aa: CASSPSEGPQHF

v_call: TRBV6-1
j_call: TRBJ1-2
cdr3_aa: CASSRQGSFVNGYTF

v_call: TRBV27
j_call: TRBJ2-7
cdr3_aa: CASSLFPAGTYEQYF

v_call: TRBV28
j_call: TRBJ1-2
cdr3_aa: CASSPGGGTKYGYTF

v_call: TRBV29-1
j_call: TRBJ1-1
cdr3_aa: CSVVRNTEAFF

v_call: TRBV5-6
j_call: TRBJ2-5
cdr3_aa: CASSLLGFREQTQYF

v_call: TRBV7-3
j_call: TRBJ2-2
cdr3_aa: CASSRGGRDTGELFF

v_call: TRBV27
j_call: TRBJ2-3
cdr3_aa: CASTRAGGEDTQYF

v_call: TRBV7-2
j_call: TRBJ2-5
cdr3_aa: CASSLAGRESETQYF

v_call: TRBV6-5
j_call: TRBJ2-3
cdr3_aa: CASSYQRGDPTDTQYF

v_call: TRBV7-9
j_call: TRBJ2-2
cdr3_aa: CASSLPTSGRSTGELFF

v_call: TRBV2
j_call: TRBJ1-6
cdr3_aa: CASSSGRVGHNSPLHF

v_call: TRBV10-3
j_call: TRBJ1-2
cdr3_aa: CAITNRDGYTF

v_call: TRBV5-4
j_call: TRBJ2-1
cdr3_aa: CASSLGSGGKTYNEQFF

v_call: TRBV19
j_call: TRBJ2-7
cdr3_aa: CASSIGKGPTYEQYF

v_call: TRBV6-1
j_call: TRBJ2-7
cdr3_aa: CATLPPQAHEQYF

v_call: TRBV5-1
j_call: TRBJ2-2
cdr3_aa: CASRPSWISGELFF

v_call: TRBV7-2
j_call: TRBJ2-5
cdr3_aa: CASSLARPGTGGTQETQYF

v_call: TRBV7-6
j_call: TRBJ1-3
cdr3_aa: CASSAGTGAGNTIYF

v_call: TRBV5-4
j_call: TRBJ2-2
cdr3_aa: CASSLQGVGELFF

v_call: TRBV7-2
j_call: TRBJ2-7
cdr3_aa: CASSTRAGESYEQYF

v_call: TRBV6-1
j_call: TRBJ1-1
cdr3_aa: CASTRLLEEGTFF

v_call: TRBV19
j_call: TRBJ1-4
cdr3_aa: CASSGTGGINEKLFF

v_call: TRBV4-1
j_call: TRBJ2-1
cdr3_aa: CASSQRGGSYNEQFF

v_call: TRBV29-1
j_call: TRBJ2-7
cdr3_aa: CSVGLAYEQYF

v_call: TRBV5-1
j_call: TRBJ2-3
cdr3_aa: CASSPEWGGTDTQYF

v_call: TRBV6-5
j_call: TRBJ1-2
cdr3_aa: CASSYSGRGNYGYTF

v_call: TRBV7-6
j_call: TRBJ2-2
cdr3_aa: CASSPLPGLAGGYTGELFF

v_call: TRBV9
j_call: TRBJ2-2
cdr3_aa: CASSYRVIAGELFF

v_call: TRBV5-4
j_call: TRBJ2-7
cdr3_aa: CASSPVEREAEQYF

v_call: TRBV18
j_call: TRBJ2-5
cdr3_aa: CASSPPNSGGQETQYF

v_call: TRBV7-2
j_call: TRBJ1-1
cdr3_aa: CASRGRGSAEAFF